These 17 T cell receptor beta chains share one sample of origin, sequenced in a study of blood T cell repertoires in COVID-19. Using immunoSEQ multiplex PCR, the repertoire was profiled, and TCRdb retains in-frame clones only, with some absent. The table has around 110,000 clones, about 80% seen once. Sequenced input: peripheral blood. Every receptor here comes from a man in his 70s with active or convalescent COVID-19.

DNA for the CDR3: TGCAGCGCCCTCTCTGCGGGGGTTCTACTGAGCTCCTACAATGAGCAGTTCTTC. This codes for CSALSAGVLLSSYNEQFF. V usage is TRBV29-1 and J usage is TRBJ2-1; the match to TRBD2 covers 7 bases. The CDR3 runs 18 residues. CDR1 is SQVTM and CDR2 is ANQGSEA in the germline V gene. V lost 7 bases and J lost 0; bases outside the gene matches: 18.

The gene calls are TRBV19 and TRBJ1-1, with 11 bases matching TRBD1. V lost 8 bases, J lost 5 bases, and 1 base stayed unmatched. Germline V CDR1 and CDR2: LNHDA, SQIVND (reference sequence). The CDR3 sequence is 12 residues long. The CDR3 is CASGTGGTEAFF. The CDR3 DNA sequence: TGTGCCAGTGGGACAGGGGGTACTGAAGCTTTCTTT.

The chain joins TRBV7-9 to TRBJ1-2; D is unclear. Looked up from germline, CDR1 is SEHNR and CDR2 is FQNEAQ (reference sequence). The CDR3 covers 18 residues. V was trimmed by 5 bases and J by 7 bases, leaving 29 bases between them. The CDR3 nucleotides are TGTGCCAGCAGCGACCCGGAGTCCTTTAACTACCGGGGTTTTGGCTACACCTTC. It codes for CASSDPESFNYRGFGYTF.

This chain uses TRBV6-6 with TRBJ1-2; 10 bases fit TRBD1. The CDR3 sequence is 15 residues long. Germline trimming cut 3 bases from V and 4 bases from J; bases unmatched to any gene: 5. Germline V gives CDR1 MNHNY, CDR2 SVGAGI (reference sequence). CDR3 region: CASSYRDRGSYGYTF. As DNA, the CDR3 is TGTGCCAGCAGTTATCGGGACAGGGGATCCTATGGCTACACCTTC.

V is TRBV2 and J is TRBJ2-5; possibly TRBD1 for D (6 bases). The germline gives CDR1 SNHLY, CDR2 FYNNEI. The CDR3 runs to 12 residues. V lost 6 bases and J 5 bases, leaving 10 bases between the germline ends. CDR3 DNA: TGTGCCAGCAGGGGCAGGGGTGAGACCCAGTACTTC. Translation: CASRGRGETQYF.

The chain uses TRBV6-5 and TRBJ1-4, with D possibly TRBD1 on 5 matching bases. V was trimmed by 0 bases and J by 7 bases, leaving 12 bases between them. This CDR3 comprises 15 residues. Germline-derived CDR1 and CDR2 are MNHEY and SVGAGI. In nucleotides, the CDR3 is TGTGCCAGCAGTTACTCAGGGGCAGGGATTGAAAAACTGTTTTTT. Translated, it gives CASSYSGAGIEKLFF.

The V and J genes are TRBV12-3 or TRBV12-4 and TRBJ1-1; 8 nucleotides match TRBD1. The CDR3 has 13 residues. Unmatched junction bases numbered 5, after V lost 6 bases and J lost 5 bases. CDR3 loop: CASRIQGGTEAFF. The CDR3 nucleotides read TGTGCCAGCAGGATACAGGGGGGGACTGAAGCTTTCTTT.

The CDR3 here is CASSQDISTGHQPQHF. CDR3 nucleotide sequence: TGTGCCAGCAGCCAAGATATTTCGACAGGACATCAGCCCCAGCATTTT. V gene TRBV4-2 combines with J gene TRBJ1-5, with D possibly TRBD1 on 6 matching bases. From germline, CDR1 is LGHNA and CDR2 YNFKEQ. Trimming pared 0 bases from V and 5 bases from J, leaving 14 bases between. The length of the CDR3 is 16 residues.

The chain joins TRBV19 to TRBJ1-4; a possible D gene is TRBD1 (5 bases). The CDR3 totals 15 residues. Trimming left V 5 bases short and J 7 bases short, with 17 bases between. Germline CDR1 reads LNHDA; CDR2 reads SQIVND (reference sequence). CDR3 residues: CASSPPGTGGEKLFF. The CDR3, as DNA: TGTGCCAGTAGTCCACCGGGGACGGGGGGTGAAAAACTGTTTTTT.

This clone was counted a single time. This rearrangement joins TRBV27 to TRBJ1-5, with 10 bases fitting TRBD1. After removal of 0 bases from V and 6 bases from J, the junction contained 8 bases not matched to a gene. The CDR3 has 17 residues. CDR1 is MNHEY, CDR2 SMNVEV, per germline (reference sequence). The CDR3 loop reads CASSLSPPTGGAQPQHF. The CDR3 coding sequence is TGTGCCAGCAGTTTATCGCCCCCGACAGGGGGCGCTCAGCCCCAGCATTTT.

The chain links TRBV27 to TRBJ1-1; 8 bases are shared with TRBD1. Germline assignment: CDR1 MNHEY and CDR2 SMNVEV (reference sequence). The V and J ends lost 4 bases and 3 bases, in that order; junction bases with no gene match: 7. The CDR3 is 15 residues long. Here the CDR3 DNA reads TGTGCCAGCAGTTCACGACAGGGGAGGTACACTGAAGCTTTCTTT. Translation gives CASSSRQGRYTEAFF.

The chain combines TRBV14 with TRBJ2-7, with TRBD1 as a possible D gene (5 bases). Trimming removed 1 base from V and 7 bases from J, with 11 bases in between. Germline V gives CDR1 SGHDN, CDR2 FVKESK. The CDR3 runs to 13 residues. The CDR3 sequence: CASSQVGASEQYF. The CDR3 DNA reads as TGTGCCAGCAGCCAAGTTGGGGCATCGGAGCAGTACTTC.

V gene TRBV7-8 combines with J gene TRBJ2-5; D is undetermined. Germline CDR1 is SGHVS and CDR2 is FQNEAQ. V dropped 1 base and J dropped 5 bases, with 11 bases sitting between them. This CDR3 comprises 14 residues. The CDR3 loop is CASSLGEARETQYF. The CDR3 bases are TGTGCCAGCAGCTTAGGAGAGGCCCGGGAGACCCAGTACTTC.

This sequence joins TRBV12-5 and TRBJ2-7, with 10 bases matching TRBD2. The V gene's germline CDR1 is LGHNT and CDR2 FRNRAP. The CDR3 totals 15 residues. The V and J ends lost 5 bases and 3 bases, in that order; junction bases with no gene match: 7. CDR3 region: CASGLGTSEFYEQYF. CDR3 nucleotide sequence: TGTGCTAGTGGTCTCGGGACTAGCGAGTTCTACGAGCAGTACTTC. Full variable domain (outside the CDR3, taken from reference TRBV12-5 and TRBJ2-7): DARVTQTPRHKVTEMGQEVTMRCQPILGHNTVFWYRQTMMQGLELLAYFRNRAPLDDSGMPKDRFSAEMPDATLATLKIQPSEPRDSAVYFCASGLGTSEFYEQYFGPGTRLTVT.

This chain uses TRBV27 with TRBJ2-7, with a weak D call TRBD2 (6 bases). Germline V lookup: CDR1 MNHEY, CDR2 SMNVEV (reference sequence). Trimming removed 8 bases at V and 3 bases at J, with 17 bases between. The CDR3 is 14 amino acids. This CDR3 is CASQKTRESYEQYF. For the CDR3, the DNA is TGTGCCAGCCAGAAGACCCGGGAGAGCTACGAGCAGTACTTC.

The rearrangement joins TRBV5-6 to TRBJ1-1; D unresolved. The V end lost 0 bases, the J end lost 0 bases, and 9 bases lay between the germline ends. This CDR3 is 15 amino acids long. Germline V gene sequence: CDR1 SGHDT, CDR2 YYEEEE. CDR3 amino acids: CASSLGMRVNTEAFF. The CDR3 DNA sequence: TGTGCCAGCAGCTTGGGAATGCGGGTGAACACTGAAGCTTTCTTT.

The chain carries TRBV5-6 and TRBJ2-5, with TRBD2 identical over 8 bases. The V segment lost 4 bases and the J segment 4 bases; nucleotides outside the gene matches: 6. The CDR3 extends over 14 amino acids. Germline values: CDR1 SGHDT, CDR2 YYEEEE. In DNA form, the CDR3 reads TGTGCCAGCAGCCGCCGACTAGCGTTAGAGACCCAGTACTTC. It specifies CASSRRLALETQYF.